The 3 T cell receptor beta chains below come from one sample, sequenced in a study of blood T cells in healthy people across ages. With a J-beta primer mix and a sample-barcoded 5' primer, a second PCR ran roughly 6 to 11 cycles. TCRdb independently ran MiXCR on the 5' RACE reads; one entry per CDR3 protein. The sample consists of some 1.6 million distinct CDR3 sequences, about 35% of them appearing once. Sequencing was done on a sample of blood. The source of these receptors is a woman in her 30s in good health.

Only one count was recorded for this clonotype. The J gene is TRBJ2-3, the V gene TRBV30; TRBD2 agrees at 9 bases. V gave up 0 bases and J gave up 6 bases; unmatched junction bases: 7. CDR3 size: 15 residues. Germline V gene lookup returns CDR1 GTSNPN and CDR2 SVGIG (reference sequence). The CDR3 bases are TGTGCCTGGAGTGTCTTGGCGGGGGGGTGGGATACGCAGTATTTT. Protein product: CAWSVLAGGWDTQYF.

The chain employs TRBV10-3 and TRBJ2-3, with 13 bases that match TRBD2. From germline, CDR1 is ENHRY and CDR2 SYGVKD. The CDR3 length is 18 residues. The V gene end was trimmed by 1 base and the J gene end by 6 bases; junction bases not matched to a gene: 10. The CDR3 loop reads CAISELGLAGAPRDTQYF. The DNA for the CDR3 is TGTGCCATCAGTGAGTTAGGACTAGCGGGAGCCCCGCGGGATACGCAGTATTTT.

The gene calls are TRBV9 and TRBJ2-7; D remains ambiguous. The CDR3 has 15 residues. The V gene's germline CDR1 is SGDLS and CDR2 YYNGEE. The V end lost 0 bases, the J end lost 1 base, and 11 bases lay between the germline ends. This chain's CDR3 is CASSVASHSSYEQYF. The CDR3 DNA sequence: TGTGCCAGCAGCGTAGCTTCCCACTCATCCTACGAGCAGTACTTC. The full variable domain, in which reference TRBV9 and TRBJ2-7 provide the parts outside the CDR3, is DSGVTQTPKHLITATGQRVTLRCSPRSGDLSVYWYQQSLDQGLQFLIQYYNGEERAKGNILERFSAQQFPDLHSELNLSSLELGDSALYFCASSVASHSSYEQYFGPGTRLTVT.